The T cell receptor (beta chain) described here comes from a study of blood T cells in healthy people across ages. Germline V lookup: CDR1 MNHEY, CDR2 SMNVEV (reference sequence). This CDR3 region has 15 residues. Every sample had a minimum of 6 million PBMCs isolated. In the case of this clonotype: Its cognate antigen is unknown. At one end the junction does not follow the germline gene, possibly because of a read error.

Study-wide results and caveats: Measured against age, TCR beta diversity per million T cells decreased in a roughly linear manner.

A sample-barcoded 5' primer and a J-beta primer mix were used in a second PCR of roughly 7 to 11 cycles. Unique molecular identifiers of 12 random nucleotides labeled each cDNA. Sequencing of every sample gave 3 million or more CDR3-containing paired-end reads. TCRdb independently ran MiXCR on the 5' RACE reads; one entry per CDR3 protein. The data hold some 1.5 million distinct CDR3 sequences, with roughly 27% observed a single time. The sequence was obtained from a woman in her twenties or thirties in good health. Sample: blood. The chain links TRBV27 to TRBJ2-1; the D is unclear. CDR3 residues: CASSLTGGSHNEQFF. The CDR3 DNA sequence: TGTGCCAGCAGTTTAACGGGTGGCTCCCACAATGAGCAGTTCTTC.